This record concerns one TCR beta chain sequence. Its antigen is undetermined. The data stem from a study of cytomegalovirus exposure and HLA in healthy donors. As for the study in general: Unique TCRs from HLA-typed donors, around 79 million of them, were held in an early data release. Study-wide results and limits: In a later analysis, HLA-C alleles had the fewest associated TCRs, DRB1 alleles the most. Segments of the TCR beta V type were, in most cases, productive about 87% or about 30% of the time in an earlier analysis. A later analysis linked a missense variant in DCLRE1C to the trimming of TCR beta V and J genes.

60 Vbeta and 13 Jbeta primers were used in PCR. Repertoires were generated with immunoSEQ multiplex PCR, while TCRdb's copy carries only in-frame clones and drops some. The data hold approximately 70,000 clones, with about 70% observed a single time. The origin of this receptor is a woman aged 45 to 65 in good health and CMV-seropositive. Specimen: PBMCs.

The CDR3 protein is CSVAPGTGFSRYGYTF. For the CDR3, the DNA is TGCAGCGTTGCACCCGGGACAGGGTTTTCGCGGTATGGCTACACCTTC. The chain couples TRBV29-1 to TRBJ1-2; 9 nucleotides line up with TRBD1. Looked up from germline, CDR1 is SQVTM and CDR2 is ANQGSEA. The trim removed 4 bases at V and 5 bases at J, leaving 14 bases unmatched. This CDR3 contains 16 residues.